The source of this TCR beta chain is a study of T cell responses to AZD1222 COVID-19 vaccine. Study-wide results and limits: Reportedly, nearly half of unique spike TCRs recognized epitopes outside B.1.351/B.1.1.7 mutations. Without day 14 samples, only post-peak T cell repertoires were studied.

Sequenced by immunoSEQ multiplex PCR; TCRdb stores in-frame clones only, minus some. The table has around 190,000 clones, around 94% seen once. A remark on this clone: Its antigen is not known. This specimen includes other DNA sequences encoding the same CDR3.

The V end lost 2 bases, the J end lost 1 base, and 5 bases lay between the germline ends. CDR1 MNHEY and CDR2 SVGEGT come from the germline V gene. The CDR3 is 13 amino acids. This sequence joins TRBV6-2 or TRBV6-3 and TRBJ1-1, with D perhaps TRBD1 (5 bases). The sample consisted of peripheral blood, taken 28 days after the second AZD1222 dose. The TCR originated in an adult who received the AZD1222 COVID-19 vaccine. The DNA for the CDR3 is TGTGCCAGCAGTTACAGGGGGAACACTGAAGCTTTCTTT. Translating gives CASSYRGNTEAFF.